This passage covers 29 T cell receptor beta chains from one sample sequenced in a study of control samples from healthy donors and cancer patients (TCRdb year 2020). Library prep was done by the immunoSEQ multiplex PCR assay. TCRdb retrieved this table from immuneACCESS and kept in-frame rearrangements only. Not all clones are present; in checked studies, unresolved V genes account for under half, and no reason is known for the remainder. The sample table lists 100,000 to 150,000 clones, around 89% of them with a count of one. In total, the top ten clones hold under 40% of the sample. Material for sequencing was blood. The source of these receptors is a man aged 45-65 years in good health.

CDR3 nucleotide sequence: TGTGCCAGCCATAGCGGCGAGACCCAGTACTTC. Its translation: CASHSGETQYF. V usage is TRBV7-9 and J usage is TRBJ2-5; the D gene is possibly TRBD2 (6 bases). The CDR3 contains 11 residues. V shed 8 bases and J shed 5 bases, with 9 bases lying between them. Germline assignment: CDR1 SEHNR and CDR2 FQNEAQ (reference sequence).

The gene calls are TRBV4-3 and TRBJ1-2; TRBD1 agrees at 7 bases. Germline CDR1 LGHNA, CDR2 YSLEER. This CDR3 has 17 amino acids. The ends lost 0 bases at V and 7 bases at J; junction bases unmatched: 14. The DNA for the CDR3 is TGCGCCAGCAGCCAAGATGAGTCAGGGGGAGCTATCTTTGGCTACACCTTC. Amino acid sequence: CASSQDESGGAIFGYTF.

The J gene is TRBJ1-5, the V gene TRBV6-1; unclear D gene. Germline CDR1 is MNHNS and CDR2 is SASEGT. V lost 0 bases and J 0 bases, leaving 6 bases between the germline ends. The CDR3 totals 15 residues. CDR3 sequence (DNA): TGTGCCAGCAGTGAAGCCCATTATAGCAATCAGCCCCAGCATTTT. Translated: CASSEAHYSNQPQHF.

This clone appeared a few times. The genes are TRBV7-8 and TRBJ1-5; 8 bases are shared with TRBD1. CDR1 and CDR2 (germline): SGHVS, FQNEAQ. The V segment lost 1 base and the J segment 0 bases; nucleotides outside the gene matches: 5. The CDR3 totals 17 residues. CDR3 nucleotides: TGTGCCAGCAGCTTAGGAGGGACAGGATATAGCAATCAGCCCCAGCATTTT. Its translation: CASSLGGTGYSNQPQHF.

The rearrangement joins TRBV10-3 to TRBJ1-1; 7 bases fit TRBD1. In germline, CDR1 is ENHRY, CDR2 SYGVKD. Losses at the gene ends were 10 bases for V and 0 bases for J; bases not matched to a gene: 5. The CDR3 is 13 amino acids. CDR3 loop: CATWDRMNTEAFF. The CDR3, as DNA: TGTGCCACCTGGGACAGAATGAACACTGAAGCTTTCTTT.

This chain joins TRBV5-6 and TRBJ1-2; TRBD1 is a possible D gene (5 bases). Per germline, CDR1 SGHDT and CDR2 YYEEEE. The CDR3 is made up of 13 amino acids. V was cut by 4 bases and J by 4 bases, with 11 bases left in between. This chain's CDR3 is CASSPTALYGYTF. The CDR3 DNA follows: TGTGCCAGCAGCCCGACAGCTCTCTATGGCTACACCTTC.

Here the CDR3 reads CASSYRLAGGYNEQFF. Here the CDR3 DNA reads TGTGCCAGCAGTTACCGCCTAGCGGGGGGTTACAATGAGCAGTTCTTC. The V and J genes are TRBV6-2 or TRBV6-3 and TRBJ2-1; TRBD2 aligns across 11 bases. CDR1 is MNHEY, CDR2 SVGEGT, per germline. This CDR3 region has 16 residues. Trimming at V came to 2 bases and at J to 4 bases, leaving 4 bases not matched to a gene.

The rearrangement links TRBV5-1 to TRBJ1-2; D remains unclear. Trimming removed 0 bases from V and 0 bases from J, with 3 bases in between. This CDR3 spans 13 amino acids. Per the germline V gene, CDR1 is SGHRS and CDR2 is YFSETQ. The chain's CDR3 is CASSLVANYGYTF. CDR3 coding DNA: TGCGCCAGCAGCTTGGTCGCTAACTATGGCTACACCTTC.

This clone appeared a single time. This sequence joins TRBV6-6 and TRBJ1-2; D remains ambiguous. CDR3 length equals 13 residues. Germline V gene sequence: CDR1 MNHNY, CDR2 SVGAGI (reference sequence). V was shortened by 2 bases and J by 2 bases, with 6 bases between the two germline ends. The CDR3 reads CASSYEGNYGYTF. For the CDR3, the DNA is TGTGCCAGCAGTTACGAAGGAAACTATGGCTACACCTTC.

V and J are TRBV3-1 (or the pseudogene TRBV3-2) and TRBJ1-1; maybe TRBD1 (5 bases). V lost 4 bases and J lost 0, with 15 bases in between. The CDR3 is 16 amino acids. CDR1 is LGHDT and CDR2 is YNNKEL in the germline V gene (reference sequence). CDR3 region: CASSPSTGTVNTEAFF. For the CDR3, the DNA is TGTGCCAGCAGCCCTTCAACCGGGACGGTGAACACTGAAGCTTTCTTT.

The chain links TRBV12-3 or TRBV12-4 to TRBJ2-1; D unresolved. Trimming left V 6 bases short and J 11 bases short, with 14 bases between. CDR3 size: 12 residues. The CDR3 DNA is TGTGCCAGCAGACCGGACGGGTGGCAGCAGTTCTTC. The encoded protein is CASRPDGWQQFF.

The V gene is TRBV5-1, the J gene TRBJ2-7; 10 nucleotides agree with TRBD1. Germline V gene sequence: CDR1 SGHRS, CDR2 YFSETQ. This CDR3 has 16 amino acids. The V and J ends lost 6 bases and 3 bases, in that order; junction bases with no gene match: 12. Here the CDR3 DNA reads TGCGCCAGCACCCCGGCCGGGACAGGGGTTTTCTACGAGCAGTACTTC. It encodes CASTPAGTGVFYEQYF.

This clone was counted a single time. This chain links TRBV6-4 with TRBJ2-2, with 12 bases aligning to TRBD2. With 7 bases clipped from V and 1 base from J, the junction kept 7 bases outside the gene matches. Germline V gene lookup returns CDR1 MRHNA and CDR2 SNTAGT. This CDR3 is built from 17 residues. The CDR3 DNA follows: TGTGCCAGCAATAGGTCTAGCGGGGGGGTGAACACCGGGGAGCTGTTTTTT. This sequence encodes CASNRSSGGVNTGELFF.

This chain connects TRBV2 to TRBJ2-2, with TRBD1 as a possible D gene (6 bases). V was clipped by 4 bases and J by 5 bases, with 11 bases between them. Germline V gene data show CDR1 as SNHLY and CDR2 as FYNNEI. This CDR3 has 14 residues. In DNA, the CDR3 is TGTGCCAGCAGTGTCCACAGGGAAACCGGGGAGCTGTTTTTT. As protein: CASSVHRETGELFF. The full variable domain, rest sourced from reference TRBV2 and TRBJ2-2, is EPEVTQTPSHQVTQMGQEVILRCVPISNHLYFYWYRQILGQKVEFLVSFYNNEISEKSEIFDDQFSVERPDGSNFTLKIRSTKLEDSAMYFCASSVHRETGELFFGEGSRLTVL.

This sequence joins TRBV5-1 and TRBJ1-4, with 8 bases matching TRBD1. Trimming removed 6 bases from V and 2 bases from J; junction bases left unmatched: 21. This CDR3 region has 20 residues. Germline lookup yields CDR1 SGHRS and CDR2 YFSETQ. The CDR3 sequence: CASMTPAGRGPRGTNEKLFF. The CDR3 nucleotides read TGCGCCAGCATGACCCCCGCTGGCAGGGGGCCTCGGGGGACTAATGAAAAACTGTTTTTT.

The chain links TRBV6-1 to TRBJ1-3, with D perhaps matching TRBD1 (5 bases). CDR1 is MNHNS and CDR2 is SASEGT in the germline V gene. This CDR3 spans 15 amino acids. Trimming stripped 3 bases from V and 0 bases from J, with 9 bases between. CDR3 sequence (DNA): TGTGCCAGCAGTGATTGGGGCGGCTCTGGAAACACCATATATTTT. Its translation: CASSDWGGSGNTIYF.

The V gene is TRBV5-6, the J gene TRBJ2-7; possible D gene TRBD2, 5 bases. The CDR3 is 14 residues long. Germline CDR1 is SGHDT and CDR2 is YYEEEE. V lost 1 base and J 3 bases, leaving 11 bases between the germline ends. This CDR3 reads CASSLNPGSYEQYF. As DNA, the CDR3 is TGTGCCAGCAGCTTGAATCCGGGGAGCTACGAGCAGTACTTC.

A remark on this clone: This CDR3 is also generated by other DNA sequences in the sample. The chain combines TRBV12-3 or TRBV12-4 with TRBJ2-3; D is ambiguous. The CDR3 consists of 12 residues. Trimming stripped 6 bases from V and 0 bases from J, with 4 bases between. CDR3 nucleotide sequence: TGTGCCAGCAGCCTTAGCACAGATACGCAGTATTTT. The encoded protein is CASSLSTDTQYF.

This sequence joins TRBV6-5 and TRBJ2-5; tentatively, D is TRBD2 (6 bases). Per germline, CDR1 MNHEY and CDR2 SVGAGI. The CDR3 spans 11 residues. The V gene lost 6 bases and the J gene lost 11 bases, with 13 bases spanning the gap. In nucleotides, the CDR3 is TGTGCCAGCAGGAGGGTCCGGGAGCAGTACTTC. This translates into CASRRVREQYF.

This clone was picked up one time. The genes are TRBV2 and TRBJ1-2; a weak D match, TRBD1 (5 bases). CDR3 length equals 16 residues. The V and J ends lost 2 bases and 4 bases respectively, with 17 bases between them. The V gene's germline CDR1 is SNHLY and CDR2 FYNNEI. The CDR3: CASSERGHSPGYGYTF. For the CDR3, the DNA is TGTGCCAGCAGTGAAAGGGGTCACTCCCCCGGCTATGGCTACACCTTC.

V is TRBV5-4 and J is TRBJ2-2; 9 positions agree with TRBD1. Germline CDR1 is SGHNT and CDR2 is YYREEE (reference sequence). The trim removed 4 bases at V and 4 bases at J, leaving 11 bases unmatched. The CDR3 sequence is 17 residues long. This CDR3 reads CASSLLHRGRSTGELFF. Here the CDR3 DNA reads TGTGCCAGCAGCCTCCTCCACAGGGGGCGAAGCACCGGGGAGCTGTTTTTT.

V usage is TRBV10-3 and J usage is TRBJ1-3; a possible D gene is TRBD1 (5 bases). Trimming pared 11 bases from V and 4 bases from J, leaving 21 bases between. The CDR3 sequence is 15 residues long. CDR1 is ENHRY, CDR2 SYGVKD, per germline. DNA of the CDR3: TGTGCCGCTGGAGGGGCCTCCTCGGGAGGAAACACCATATATTTT. This gives the protein CAAGGASSGGNTIYF.

The rearrangement uses TRBV27 and TRBJ2-1; D gene unclear. The CDR3 covers 17 residues. Germline CDR1 and CDR2: MNHEY and SMNVEV (reference sequence). V dropped 2 bases and J dropped 5 bases, with 19 bases sitting between them. The CDR3 reads CASSLRATAQLNNEQFF. DNA of the CDR3: TGTGCCAGCAGTTTAAGGGCAACCGCGCAGCTTAACAATGAGCAGTTCTTC.

This clone was seen a few times. V gene TRBV2 combines with J gene TRBJ1-2; no reliable D call. V was pared by 5 bases and J by 3 bases, with 7 bases between. This CDR3 is built from 12 residues. Germline CDR1 reads SNHLY; CDR2 reads FYNNEI. The CDR3 DNA reads TGTGCCAGCAGTCGGGAAGACTATGGCTACACCTTC. As protein: CASSREDYGYTF.

DNA of the CDR3: TGCGCCAGCAGCCAAGATACAGGGGGCTGGGAAAAACTGTTTTTT. This translates into CASSQDTGGWEKLFF. J is TRBJ1-4 and V is TRBV4-1; 9 nucleotides line up with TRBD1. This CDR3 contains 15 residues. After removal of 0 bases from V and 8 bases from J, the junction contained 4 bases not matched to a gene. Germline V gene data show CDR1 as MGHRA and CDR2 as YSYEKL.

V gene TRBV5-1 combines with J gene TRBJ1-1, with 9 positions matching TRBD1. Germline lookup yields CDR1 SGHRS and CDR2 YFSETQ. This CDR3 has 15 amino acids. V lost 4 bases to trimming and J lost 1 base; unmatched junction nucleotides: 5. CDR3 sequence (DNA): TGCGCCAGCAGCCCGGGACAGGGTCAGAACACTGAAGCTTTCTTT. This gives the protein CASSPGQGQNTEAFF.

CDR3 amino acids: CASSLGGGAGGGELFF. The CDR3 region has the DNA TGTGCCAGCAGCTTAGGCGGGGGGGCCGGTGGCGGGGAGCTGTTTTTT. This chain links TRBV7-2 with TRBJ2-2; 9 bases are shared with TRBD2. The CDR3 spans 16 residues. V shed 1 base, J shed 7 bases, and the junction held 7 bases outside the gene matches. The germline CDR1 and CDR2 sequences are SGHTA and FQGNSA.

The chain recombines TRBV19 with TRBJ1-1; maybe TRBD1 (6 bases). Deletions cut 7 bases from V and 3 bases from J, with 15 bases between. The CDR3 contains 14 residues. Per the germline V gene, CDR1 is LNHDA and CDR2 is SQIVND (reference sequence). The CDR3 coding sequence is TGTGCCAGTACCCGGACAGTTCTAGACACTGAAGCTTTCTTT. Its protein is CASTRTVLDTEAFF.

This clone was recorded once. The rearrangement joins TRBV11-2 to TRBJ1-1; possible D gene TRBD1, 5 bases. Germline V gene data show CDR1 as SGHAT and CDR2 as FQNNGV. Trimming took off 0 bases at V and 2 bases at J, with 13 bases between the two ends. CDR3 length: 16 amino acids. DNA for the CDR3: TGTGCCAGCAGCTTAGAGTGGGGCAGGAGCAACACTGAAGCTTTCTTT. This translates into CASSLEWGRSNTEAFF.